This is a list of T cell receptor beta chains from one sample in a study of PD-L1 blockade in urothelial cancer. Generated by immunoSEQ multiplex PCR, the TCRdb table keeps only in-frame clones and is missing some. Counted here are approximately 70,000 clones, over 80% occurring once; the ten biggest clones make up over 8.5%. The sample consisted of PBMCs, taken around atezolizumab (anti-PD-L1) treatment. These receptors all stem from a woman in her 70s with urothelial cancer. Both conserved end residues are part of each CDR3. The D gene is left open where the match is weak. For some rows the clone size is stated as once, few or many, or as a class when expanded; others skip it.

V gene,J gene,D gene,clone size,CDR3 protein,CDR3 DNA
TRBV10-3,TRBJ1-1,TRBD1,few,CAISEPRGQGLIMNTEAFF,TGTGCCATCAGTGAACCCAGGGGACAGGGCCTTATCATGAACACTGAAGCTTTCTTT
TRBV27,TRBJ2-7,TRBD2,NA,CASRAGTSFRSSYEQYF,TGTGCCAGCAGAGCCGGGACTAGCTTTCGCTCTTCCTACGAGCAGTACTTC
TRBV28,TRBJ1-2,TRBD1,NA,CASSLPGQQNYGYTF,TGTGCCAGCAGTCTTCCGGGACAGCAAAACTATGGCTACACCTTC
TRBV7-9,TRBJ2-2,NA,NA,CASSLASGTGELFF,TGTGCCAGCAGCTTAGCAAGCGGAACCGGGGAGCTGTTTTTT
TRBV25-1,TRBJ2-5,NA,few,CASSEYGGETQYF,TGTGCCAGCAGTGAATATGGGGGGGAGACCCAGTACTTC
TRBV18,TRBJ1-1,NA,few,CASSPKPLGQGTNTEAFF,TGTGCCAGCTCACCTAAACCCCTCGGGCAGGGGACAAACACTGAAGCTTTCTTT
TRBV4-1,TRBJ1-1,TRBD1,NA,CASSSTGAKNTEAFF,TGCGCCAGCAGCTCTACAGGGGCAAAAAACACTGAAGCTTTCTTT
TRBV7-9,TRBJ2-7,TRBD1,NA,CASSSKGGSTGGLYEQYF,TGTGCCAGCAGCTCCAAAGGGGGTTCGACAGGGGGCCTATACGAGCAGTACTTC
TRBV11-3,TRBJ1-1,NA,NA,CASSLDLNTEAFF,TGTGCCAGCAGCTTAGATCTAAACACTGAAGCTTTCTTT
TRBV2,TRBJ1-1,NA,few,CASSVGDTEAFF,TGTGCCAGCAGTGTAGGGGACACTGAAGCTTTCTTT
TRBV28,TRBJ2-7,NA,NA,CASSSEDASSYEQYF,TGTGCCAGCAGTAGCGAAGATGCCAGCTCCTACGAGCAGTACTTC
TRBV28,TRBJ2-7,NA,NA,CASSLFQASEQYF,TGTGCCAGCAGTTTATTCCAGGCCTCTGAGCAGTACTTC
TRBV10-3,TRBJ2-3,TRBD2,NA,CASAGDFTDTQYF,TGTGCCAGCGCGGGGGACTTCACAGATACGCAGTATTTT
TRBV6-1,TRBJ1-3,NA,NA,CASSDGPRRGNTIYF,TGTGCCAGCAGTGACGGGCCTAGGAGGGGAAACACCATATATTTT
TRBV5-8,TRBJ2-5,TRBD1,NA,CASSSGQGRETQYF,TGTGCCAGCAGCTCTGGACAGGGGAGGGAGACCCAGTACTTC
TRBV10-1,TRBJ2-5,NA,few,CASSERAGTQYF,TGCGCCAGCAGTGAGAGAGCGGGGACCCAGTACTTC
TRBV30,TRBJ2-3,TRBD2,NA,CAWSVLAGGGTDTQYF,TGTGCCTGGAGTGTGCTAGCGGGGGGGGGCACAGATACGCAGTATTTT
TRBV7-2,TRBJ2-1,TRBD2,NA,CASRAELAGGPGNEQFF,TGTGCCAGCAGGGCTGAACTAGCGGGAGGGCCAGGAAATGAGCAGTTCTTC
TRBV6-1,TRBJ2-5,TRBD2,NA,CASSATSARNGETQYF,TGTGCCAGCAGTGCTACTAGCGCCAGAAACGGGGAGACCCAGTACTTC
TRBV30,TRBJ1-2,NA,few,CAWSLGRDFGYTF,TGTGCCTGGAGCCTCGGCAGGGACTTTGGCTACACCTTC
TRBV27,TRBJ2-3,NA,NA,CASSFVVSMGTQYF,TGTGCCAGCAGTTTTGTGGTTAGCATGGGTACGCAGTATTTT
TRBV29-1,TRBJ2-1,TRBD2,NA,CSVDPGGRAYNEQFF,TGCAGCGTTGATCCGGGCGGGAGGGCCTACAATGAGCAGTTCTTC
TRBV9,TRBJ2-1,NA,NA,CASSVAGSNEQFF,TGTGCCAGCAGCGTAGCAGGATCCAATGAGCAGTTCTTC